The 22 T cell receptor beta chains reported below all come from one sample, sequenced in a study of a mutant IDH1 vaccine in newly diagnosed glioma. Profiled with immunoSEQ multiplex PCR; TCRdb holds only in-frame clones, not every one. The table includes around 89,000 clones, roughly 80% detected once. Sample time point: baseline, week 1 (first vaccination visit). Treatment of the sample: pre-vaccination baseline after standard-of-care therapy. The input for sequencing was PBMCs, taken from a glioma patient treated with radiotherapy, temozolomide or both. These receptors were collected from a woman in her fifties or sixties with glioma.

This clone showed up just a few times. This CDR3 reads CASSLDSMNTEAFF. For the CDR3, the DNA is TGTGCCAGCAGCTTAGACTCCATGAACACTGAAGCTTTCTTT. The chain is built from TRBV7-6 and TRBJ1-1; D not resolved. CDR1 SGHVS and CDR2 FNYEAQ come from the germline V gene. Trimming stripped 1 base from V and 0 bases from J, with 6 bases between. The length of the CDR3 is 14 residues.

The chain uses TRBV15 and TRBJ2-1, with no clear D. The V and J ends lost 5 bases and 0 bases respectively, with 11 bases between them. Germline V lookup: CDR1 LNHNV, CDR2 YYDKDF (reference sequence). The CDR3 totals 15 residues. The CDR3 DNA follows: TGTGCCACCAGCCTGACAAGCAGCTCCTACAATGAGCAGTTCTTC. This translates into CATSLTSSSYNEQFF.

The chain carries TRBV5-1 and TRBJ2-7; D remains unclear. Trimming cost V 0 bases and J 6 bases, with 10 bases left between them. The CDR3 covers 13 residues. Germline V gene lookup returns CDR1 SGHRS and CDR2 YFSETQ. CDR3 protein: CASSLDAPSEQYF. As DNA, the CDR3 is TGCGCCAGCAGCTTGGATGCCCCCAGCGAGCAGTACTTC. The full variable domain, in which reference TRBV5-1 and TRBJ2-7 provide the parts outside the CDR3, is KAGVTQTPRYLIKTRGQQVTLSCSPISGHRSVSWYQQTPGQGLQFLFEYFSETQRNKGNFPGRFSGRQFSNSRSEMNVSTLELGDSALYLCASSLDAPSEQYFGPGTRLTVT.

The chain recombines TRBV10-1 with TRBJ1-1; a possible D gene is TRBD1 (5 bases). Trimming cost V 8 bases and J 5 bases, with 15 bases left between them. Germline loops: CDR1 WNHNN, CDR2 SYGVQD (reference sequence). The CDR3 runs 13 residues. The CDR3 DNA reads as TGCGCCAGCCGGGCAGGGAAGGGGACTGAAGCTTTCTTT. Protein sequence: CASRAGKGTEAFF.

This clone was seen a few times. This chain connects TRBV18 to TRBJ1-1; TRBD1 might be the D (5 bases). Trimming took off 1 base at V and 5 bases at J, with 11 bases between the two ends. This CDR3 is built from 14 residues. CDR1 KGHSH and CDR2 LQKENI come from the germline V gene. Written as DNA, the CDR3 is TGTGCCAGCTCACCACGAGGGAGGGGAACTGAAGCTTTCTTT. Translating gives CASSPRGRGTEAFF.

DNA of the CDR3: TGTGCCAGCAGTGAAAGGTACTCCGTTAATAGCAATCAGCCCCAGCATTTT. This translates into CASSERYSVNSNQPQHF. The genes are TRBV6-1 and TRBJ1-5; unclear D gene. This CDR3 is built from 17 residues. Trimming cost V 2 bases and J 0 bases, with 14 bases left between them. Per the germline V gene, CDR1 is MNHNS and CDR2 is SASEGT.

The chain employs TRBV28 and TRBJ1-5, with 9 bases lining up with TRBD1. V was clipped by 5 bases and J by 8 bases; unmatched bases: 7. CDR1 is MDHEN and CDR2 is SYDVKM in the germline V gene. CDR3 length equals 14 residues. For the CDR3, the DNA is TGTGCCAGCAGTGACGACAGGGGGGTGAAGCCCCAGCATTTT. This translates into CASSDDRGVKPQHF. Based on the CDR3 plus reference TRBV28 and TRBJ1-5, the full variable domain is DVKVTQSSRYLVKRTGEKVFLECVQDMDHENMFWYRQDPGLGLRLIYFSYDVKMKEKGDIPEGYSVSREKKERFSLILESASTNQTSMYLCASSDDRGVKPQHFGDGTRLSIL.

The chain carries TRBV9 and TRBJ2-3; TRBD2 is a possible D gene (6 bases). CDR1 SGDLS and CDR2 YYNGEE come from the germline V gene. V lost 4 bases to trimming and J lost 6 bases, with 12 bases between them. The CDR3 spans 13 residues. The CDR3 bases are TGTGCCAGCAGCCTCTTGGGGGGTGATACGCAGTATTTT. Translation: CASSLLGGDTQYF.

This chain links TRBV6-1 with TRBJ1-1, with unresolved D. This CDR3 contains 13 residues. The germline CDR1 and CDR2 sequences are MNHNS and SASEGT. With 0 bases removed from V and 1 base from J, the gap between germline ends came to 3 bases. This chain's CDR3 is CASSEAGNTEAFF. As DNA, the CDR3 is TGTGCCAGCAGTGAAGCAGGGAACACTGAAGCTTTCTTT.

This clone was detected only a few times. The chain carries TRBV12-2 and TRBJ2-2. TRBV12-2 has pseudogene status. The CDR3 extends over 13 amino acids. The CDR3 spells CASRSDEYGELFF. CDR3 DNA: TGTGCAAGTCGTTCCGATGAATACGGGGAGCTGTTTTTT.

The chain has TRBV6-1 and TRBJ1-5; D gene uncertain. There are 18 residues in the CDR3. Germline assignment: CDR1 MNHNS and CDR2 SASEGT. The V gene lost 0 bases and the J gene lost 0 bases, with 15 bases spanning the gap. The CDR3 nucleotides are TGTGCCAGCAGTGAAGCGCTTACAGCCAGTTATAGCAATCAGCCCCAGCATTTT. Translation: CASSEALTASYSNQPQHF.

The chain uses TRBV5-1 and TRBJ2-7; D may be TRBD2 (5 bases). The CDR3 spans 14 residues. V dropped 0 bases and J dropped 7 bases, with 14 bases sitting between them. The germline gives CDR1 SGHRS, CDR2 YFSETQ. The CDR3 sequence is CASSLENPTGEQYF. DNA for the CDR3: TGCGCCAGCAGCTTGGAGAACCCAACGGGGGAGCAGTACTTC.

This chain joins TRBV7-9 and TRBJ2-7, with D perhaps matching TRBD2 (5 bases). V lost 4 bases to trimming and J lost 0 bases, with 16 bases between them. Germline CDR1 is SEHNR and CDR2 is FQNEAQ (reference sequence). The CDR3 loop spans 16 amino acids. Written as DNA, the CDR3 is TGTGCCAGCAGCTCGACACTACTAGAAGACTCCTACGAGCAGTACTTC. It yields the protein CASSSTLLEDSYEQYF.

The CDR3 DNA reads TGTGCCATCAGTGATACAGGGCAGGACGGCTACACCTTC. This sequence encodes CAISDTGQDGYTF. The V gene is TRBV10-3, the J gene TRBJ1-2; tentative D call: TRBD1 (6 bases). The V and J ends lost 3 bases and 8 bases respectively, with 13 bases between them. Germline V gives CDR1 ENHRY, CDR2 SYGVKD. The CDR3 is made up of 13 amino acids.

The chain uses TRBV9 and TRBJ1-2, with 8 bases identical to TRBD1. Germline trimming cut 0 bases from V and 7 bases from J; bases unmatched to any gene: 8. Germline CDR1 and CDR2: SGDLS and YYNGEE. The CDR3 is 15 amino acids. CDR3 sequence: CASSVDQGARGGYTF. The DNA for the CDR3 is TGTGCCAGCAGCGTAGATCAGGGGGCAAGAGGTGGCTACACCTTC.

V and J are TRBV6-5 and TRBJ2-1; the D gene is possibly TRBD1 (7 bases). Deletions cut 8 bases from V and 5 bases from J, with 16 bases between. The CDR3 extends over 14 amino acids. Germline CDR1 and CDR2: MNHEY and SVGAGI. As DNA, the CDR3 is TGTGCCAGCCCCCGAGACAGGGAGGACAATGAGCAGTTCTTC. Its protein is CASPRDREDNEQFF.

The chain has TRBV5-1 and TRBJ2-7; TRBD2 aligns across 9 bases. The CDR3 contains 14 residues. Germline lookup yields CDR1 SGHRS and CDR2 YFSETQ. V was clipped by 2 bases and J by 4 bases; unmatched bases: 4. The CDR3: CASSFVSGGYEQYF. In nucleotides, the CDR3 is TGCGCCAGCAGCTTTGTTAGCGGGGGTTACGAGCAGTACTTC.

V gene TRBV6-7 combines with J gene TRBJ1-1; D remains ambiguous. TRBV6-7 is classed as an ORF, of uncertain function. This CDR3 contains 12 residues. Deletions cut 2 bases from V and 4 bases from J, with 5 bases between. DNA of the CDR3: TGTGCCAGCAGTTACGGAGGCACTGAAGCTTTCTTT. Its protein is CASSYGGTEAFF.

CDR3 loop: CASSFRNTEAFF. The CDR3 nucleotides read TGTGCCAGCAGCTTCAGGAACACTGAAGCTTTCTTT. This chain joins TRBV7-2 and TRBJ1-1; D unclear. This CDR3 comprises 12 residues. V was trimmed by 3 bases and J by 1 base, leaving 3 bases between them. Germline V gene lookup returns CDR1 SGHTA and CDR2 FQGNSA.

The V call is TRBV6-5, the J call TRBJ1-1, with D unresolved. CDR1 and CDR2 from the germline V gene are MNHEY and SVGAGI. V was cut by 5 bases and J by 3 bases, with 10 bases left in between. The CDR3 loop spans 13 amino acids. CDR3 sequence (DNA): TGTGCCAGCAGTCGGGGTACGGACACTGAAGCTTTCTTT. Amino acids: CASSRGTDTEAFF.

This clone was found a few times. V gene TRBV6-4 combines with J gene TRBJ2-2; D not resolved. The V gene's germline CDR1 is MRHNA and CDR2 SNTAGT. The CDR3 loop spans 13 amino acids. The germline V and J ends were trimmed by 0 bases and 6 bases, with 5 bases remaining between them. CDR3 amino acids: CASSDSRAGELFF. The CDR3 coding sequence is TGTGCCAGCAGTGACTCTAGGGCCGGGGAGCTGTTTTTT.

V is TRBV7-2 and J is TRBJ2-5; D possibly corresponds to TRBD1 (6 bases). Between the trimmed V and J ends, which lost 6 bases and 5 bases, there was a span of 16 bases. CDR1 is SGHTA and CDR2 is FQGNSA in the germline V gene. This CDR3 is built from 14 residues. The CDR3 DNA reads TGTGCCAGCAGAGTTAAAGGGGGTCAGGAGACCCAGTACTTC. Translation gives CASRVKGGQETQYF.